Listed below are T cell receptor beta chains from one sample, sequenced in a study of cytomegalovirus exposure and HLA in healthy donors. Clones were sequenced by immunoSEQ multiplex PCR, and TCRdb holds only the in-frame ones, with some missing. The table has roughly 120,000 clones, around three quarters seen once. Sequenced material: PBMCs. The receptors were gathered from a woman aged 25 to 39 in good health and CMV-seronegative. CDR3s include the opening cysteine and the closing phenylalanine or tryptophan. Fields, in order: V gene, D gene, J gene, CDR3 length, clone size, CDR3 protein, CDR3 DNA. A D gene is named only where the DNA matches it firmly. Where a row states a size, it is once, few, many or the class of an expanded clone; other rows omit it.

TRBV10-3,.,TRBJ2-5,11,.,CAIGPGETQYF,TGTGCCATCGGGCCAGGCGAGACCCAGTACTTC
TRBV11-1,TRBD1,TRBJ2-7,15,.,CASSSPGQGALEQYF,TGTGCCAGCAGCTCGCCGGGACAGGGGGCCCTGGAGCAGTACTTC
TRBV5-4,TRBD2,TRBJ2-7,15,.,CATKTGTSGSYEQYF,TGTGCCACCAAAACCGGGACTAGCGGCTCCTACGAGCAGTACTTC
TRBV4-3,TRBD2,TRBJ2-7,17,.,CASSQAGSGSEEHEQYF,TGCGCCAGCAGCCAAGCTGGAAGCGGGAGTGAAGAACACGAGCAGTACTTC
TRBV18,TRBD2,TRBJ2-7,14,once,CASSGLAGRAEQYF,TGTGCCAGCTCAGGGTTAGCGGGGAGAGCGGAGCAGTACTTC
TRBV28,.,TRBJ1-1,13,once,CASSLPGAVKAFF,TGTGCCAGCAGTTTACCAGGGGCGGTTAAAGCTTTCTTT
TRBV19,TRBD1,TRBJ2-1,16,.,CASTRGGRGRAYEQFF,TGTGCCAGTACCCGAGGGGGCAGGGGGCGCGCCTATGAGCAGTTCTTC
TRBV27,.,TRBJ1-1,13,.,CASSLGGGSEAFF,TGTGCCAGCAGTTTGGGGGGGGGCTCTGAAGCTTTCTTT
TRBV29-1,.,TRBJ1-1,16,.,CSAPTWTEEMNTEAFF,TGCAGCGCCCCAACGTGGACAGAAGAAATGAACACTGAAGCTTTCTTT
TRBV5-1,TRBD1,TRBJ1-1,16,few,CASSWTRTGSGTEAFF,TGCGCCAGCAGCTGGACCCGGACAGGATCGGGCACTGAAGCTTTCTTT
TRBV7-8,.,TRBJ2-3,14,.,CASSLVMRTDTQYF,TGTGCCAGCAGCTTAGTTATGCGGACAGATACGCAGTATTTT
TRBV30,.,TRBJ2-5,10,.,CAWNSETQYF,TGTGCCTGGAACTCGGAGACCCAGTACTTC
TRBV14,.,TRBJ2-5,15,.,CASSHKGVLQETQYF,TGTGCCAGCAGCCACAAAGGGGTCCTACAAGAGACCCAGTACTTC
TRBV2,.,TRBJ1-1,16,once,CASSERVGLLNTEAFF,TGTGCCAGCAGTGAACGGGTGGGGCTTTTGAACACTGAAGCTTTCTTT
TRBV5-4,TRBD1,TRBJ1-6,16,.,CASSLGIDRGNSPLHF,TGTGCCAGCAGCTTGGGGATTGACAGGGGTAATTCACCCCTCCACTTT
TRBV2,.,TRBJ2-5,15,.,CAIRGSGGRLETQYF,TGTGCCATAAGAGGGTCCGGGGGGCGGCTGGAGACCCAGTACTTC
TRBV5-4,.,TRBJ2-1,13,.,CASSPPDFNEQFF,TGTGCCAGCAGCCCCCCGGACTTTAATGAGCAGTTCTTC
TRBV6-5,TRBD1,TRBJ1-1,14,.,CASSYGDRNTEAFF,TGTGCCAGCAGTTACGGGGACAGGAACACTGAAGCTTTCTTT
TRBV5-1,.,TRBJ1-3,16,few,CASSLNRDKSGNTIYF,TGCGCCAGCAGCTTAAACCGGGACAAGAGTGGAAACACCATATATTTT
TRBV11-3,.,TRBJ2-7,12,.,CASSLTSGEQYF,TGTGCCAGCAGCTTAACCTCGGGTGAGCAGTACTTC
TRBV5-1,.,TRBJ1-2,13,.,CASSLFTGRGYTF,TGCGCCAGCAGCTTGTTTACAGGGCGTGGCTACACCTTC
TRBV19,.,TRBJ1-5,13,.,CASRGFRNQPQHF,TGTGCCAGTCGGGGATTCCGGAATCAGCCCCAGCATTTT
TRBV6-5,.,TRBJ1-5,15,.,CASSYSRWGGQPQHF,TGTGCCAGCAGTTACTCTCGCTGGGGAGGGCAGCCCCAGCATTTT
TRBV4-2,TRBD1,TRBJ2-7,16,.,CASSQEADRGRYEQYF,TGTGCCAGCAGCCAAGAGGCGGACAGGGGGCGTTACGAGCAGTACTTC
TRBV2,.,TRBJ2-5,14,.,CASMVGVSVETQYF,TGTGCCAGCATGGTGGGAGTTTCGGTAGAGACCCAGTACTTC
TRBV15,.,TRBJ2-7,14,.,CATSRDTTAYEQYF,TGTGCCACCAGCAGAGATACGACAGCCTACGAGCAGTACTTC
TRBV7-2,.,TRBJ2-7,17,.,CASSFKRSGAPSYEQYF,TGTGCCAGCAGTTTCAAGCGGAGTGGAGCTCCCTCCTACGAGCAGTACTTC
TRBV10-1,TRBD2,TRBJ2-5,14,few,CASALAGGPGTQYF,TGCGCCAGCGCACTAGCGGGGGGGCCGGGGACCCAGTACTTC
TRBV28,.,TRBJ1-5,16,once,CASSTDQGTSNQPQHF,TGTGCCAGCAGCACCGATCAGGGGACTAGCAATCAGCCCCAGCATTTT
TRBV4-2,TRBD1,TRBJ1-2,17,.,CASSQDGGTAGYYGYTF,TGTGCCAGCAGCCAAGATGGGGGGACAGCAGGTTACTATGGCTACACCTTC
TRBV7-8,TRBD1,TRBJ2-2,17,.,CASSLALPGQLTGELFF,TGTGCCAGCAGCTTAGCTCTACCGGGACAGCTAACCGGGGAGCTGTTTTTT
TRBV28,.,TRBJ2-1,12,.,CASSTQINEQFF,TGTGCCAGCAGTACCCAGATAAATGAGCAGTTCTTC
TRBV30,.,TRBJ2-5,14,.,CAWSVGGGLETQYF,TGTGCCTGGAGTGTAGGCGGGGGCCTGGAGACCCAGTACTTC
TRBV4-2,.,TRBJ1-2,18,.,CASSQPTLGGALLYGYTF,TGTGCCAGCAGCCAACCTACTCTCGGGGGGGCGTTGCTCTATGGCTACACCTTC
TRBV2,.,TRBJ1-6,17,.,CASIKEGGSGYNSPLHF,TGTGCCAGCATAAAGGAGGGGGGGTCCGGCTATAATTCACCCCTCCACTTT
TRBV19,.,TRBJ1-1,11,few,CASSQNTEAFF,TGTGCCAGTAGCCAGAACACTGAAGCTTTCTTT
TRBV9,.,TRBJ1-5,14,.,CASSVDGINQPQHF,TGTGCCAGCAGCGTAGACGGGATCAATCAGCCCCAGCATTTT
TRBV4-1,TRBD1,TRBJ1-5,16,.,CASSQDTGQGNQPQHF,TGCGCCAGCAGCCAAGATACGGGACAGGGCAATCAGCCCCAGCATTTT
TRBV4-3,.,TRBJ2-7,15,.,CASSQDGGSLYEQYF,TGCGCCAGCAGCCAAGATGGGGGGAGCCTATACGAGCAGTACTTC
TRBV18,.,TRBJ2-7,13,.,CASSPPASYEQYF,TGTGCCAGCTCACCACCAGCTTCCTACGAGCAGTACTTC
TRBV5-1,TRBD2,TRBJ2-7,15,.,CASSLETSGGHEQYF,TGCGCCAGCAGCTTGGAGACTAGCGGGGGCCACGAGCAGTACTTC
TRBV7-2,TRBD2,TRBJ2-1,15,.,CASSPSGVSYNEQFF,TGTGCCAGCAGCCCTAGCGGGGTCTCCTACAATGAGCAGTTCTTC
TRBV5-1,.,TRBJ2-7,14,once,CASSLAGVSYEQYF,TGCGCCAGCAGCTTGGCCGGGGTTTCCTACGAGCAGTACTTC
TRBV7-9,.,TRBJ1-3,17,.,CASSFLTGQLSGNTIYF,TGTGCCAGCAGCTTTTTGACTGGACAACTCTCTGGAAACACCATATATTTT
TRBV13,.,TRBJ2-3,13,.,CASSLPSTDTQYF,TGTGCCAGCAGCTTACCTAGCACAGATACGCAGTATTTT